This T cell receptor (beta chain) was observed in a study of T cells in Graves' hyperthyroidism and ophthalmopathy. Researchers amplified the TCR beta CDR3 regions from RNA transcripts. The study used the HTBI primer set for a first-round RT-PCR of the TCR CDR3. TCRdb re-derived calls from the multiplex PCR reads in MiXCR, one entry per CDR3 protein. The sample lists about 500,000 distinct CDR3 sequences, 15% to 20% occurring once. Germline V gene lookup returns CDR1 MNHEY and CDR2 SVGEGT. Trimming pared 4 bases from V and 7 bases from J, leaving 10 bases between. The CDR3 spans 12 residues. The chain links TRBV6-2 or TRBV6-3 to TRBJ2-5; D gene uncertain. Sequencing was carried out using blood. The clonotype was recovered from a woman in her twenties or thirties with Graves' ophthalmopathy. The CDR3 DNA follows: TGTGCCAGCAGTTCCGAGGTTTGGACCCAGTACTTC. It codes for CASSSEVWTQYF.